The TCR beta chain described here comes from a study of blood T cell repertoires in COVID-19. Trimming removed 1 base from V and 2 bases from J, with 10 bases in between. Per germline, CDR1 SGHNT and CDR2 YENEEA. The CDR3 length is 15 residues. Original methodology: It was from reference gene primer amplification that nucleated cell counts were estimated. Data came from immunoSEQ multiplex PCR; TCRdb stores just in-frame clones and leaves some out. The V and J calls and the clone size are those of that table, but D and trimming were determined from the DNA. The sample includes approximately 350,000 clones, around 91% seen only once; the top ten take less than 3.5%.

V gene TRBV11-3 combines with J gene TRBJ2-3; possible D gene TRBD2, 6 bases. The source of this sequence is a woman between 18 and 30 years old who had recovered from COVID-19. Sequenced input: peripheral blood. The CDR3 DNA follows: TGTGCCAGCAGCTTAGGGGAGGCCCACACAGATACGCAGTATTTT. Translating it yields CASSLGEAHTDTQYF. Combining the CDR3 with reference TRBV11-3 and TRBJ2-3 gives the whole variable domain EAGVVQSPRYKIIEKKQPVAFWCNPISGHNTLYWYLQNLGQGPELLIRYENEEAVDDSQLPKDRFSAERLKGVDSTLKIQPAELGDSAVYLCASSLGEAHTDTQYFGPGTRLTVL.